The 24 T cell receptor beta chains below come from one sample, sequenced in a study of blood T cell repertoires in COVID-19. Assay used: immunoSEQ multiplex PCR; TCRdb lists only in-frame clones, some missing. The sample lists approximately 250,000 clones, roughly 83% occurring once. Sample: peripheral blood. These receptors came from a man between 60 and 75 years old who had recovered from COVID-19.

This chain links TRBV2 with TRBJ2-1, with 7 bases identical to TRBD1. Germline lookup yields CDR1 SNHLY and CDR2 FYNNEI. J gave up 0 bases and V 6 bases, and 11 bases lay outside the gene matches. CDR3 length equals 17 residues. The DNA of the CDR3 is TGTGCCAGCAGGGACAGGCGGCCGGGACGCTCCTACAATGAGCAGTTCTTC. Translation: CASRDRRPGRSYNEQFF.

The rearrangement links TRBV2 to TRBJ2-7; no definite D call. From germline, CDR1 is SNHLY and CDR2 FYNNEI. V lost 8 bases to trimming and J lost 2 bases, with 13 bases between them. The CDR3 length is 13 residues. The CDR3 sequence is CASASEVPYEQYF. CDR3 coding DNA: TGTGCCAGCGCTTCCGAGGTCCCCTACGAGCAGTACTTC.

The rearrangement links TRBV4-2 to TRBJ2-1; 10 bases are a match to TRBD2. The ends lost 5 bases at V and 7 bases at J; junction bases unmatched: 8. The CDR3 is made up of 15 amino acids. Germline V lookup: CDR1 LGHNA, CDR2 YNFKEQ. The CDR3 nucleotides are TGTGCCAGCAGCTCCCAGCGGGGGGGCCGGAATGAGCAGTTCTTC. Its protein is CASSSQRGGRNEQFF.

The V gene is TRBV7-9, the J gene TRBJ2-3; 8 bases map to TRBD2. Germline V gene lookup returns CDR1 SEHNR and CDR2 FQNEAQ (reference sequence). The junction had 1 base not matched to a gene; V was cut back by 4 bases and J by 1 base. The CDR3 totals 14 residues. CDR3 residues: CASSSGGGTDTQYF. The CDR3, as DNA: TGTGCCAGCAGCTCCGGGGGGGGCACAGATACGCAGTATTTT.

This clone showed up just once. The V and J genes are TRBV11-2 and TRBJ1-2; D unclear. The CDR3 totals 14 residues. V gave up 4 bases and J gave up 3 bases, with 12 bases separating them. CDR1 and CDR2 from the germline V gene are SGHAT and FQNNGV. CDR3: CASSSIRLHYGYTF. CDR3 nucleotides: TGTGCCAGCAGCTCGATAAGACTTCACTATGGCTACACCTTC.

This chain uses TRBV28 with TRBJ2-7, with TRBD1 matching over 7 bases. The V gene end was trimmed by 8 bases and the J gene end by 2 bases; junction bases not matched to a gene: 6. The germline V gene encodes CDR1 MDHEN and CDR2 SYDVKM. This CDR3 contains 13 residues. The CDR3 DNA is TGTGCCAGCGGGACAGTCAACCCCTACGAGCAGTACTTC. It is translated as CASGTVNPYEQYF.

The chain combines TRBV12-5 with TRBJ2-2; 7 bases line up with TRBD2. J gave up 6 bases and V 6 bases, and 7 bases lay outside the gene matches. Germline V gene data show CDR1 as LGHNT and CDR2 as FRNRAP. The CDR3 has 14 residues. The CDR3 sequence: CASGTNAGAGELFF. CDR3 bases: TGTGCTAGTGGCACTAATGCGGGGGCCGGGGAGCTGTTTTTT.

This chain connects TRBV5-4 to TRBJ2-5; D is unclear. The CDR3 contains 11 residues. Trimming took off 2 bases at V and 4 bases at J, with 3 bases between the two ends. Germline V lookup: CDR1 SGHNT, CDR2 YYREEE (reference sequence). The CDR3 here is CASSFRETQYF. CDR3 bases: TGTGCCAGCAGCTTTCGAGAGACCCAGTACTTC.

The genes are TRBV28 and TRBJ1-4, with D possibly matching TRBD1 (6 bases). The CDR3 sequence is 15 residues long. Trimming removed 4 bases from V and 8 bases from J, with 17 bases in between. Germline V gene data show CDR1 as MDHEN and CDR2 as SYDVKM. Here the CDR3 DNA reads TGTGCCAGCAGTTCCACAGGGAAGGTGAGGGAAAAACTGTTTTTT. This codes for CASSSTGKVREKLFF.

V and J are TRBV19 and TRBJ2-7; a possible D gene is TRBD1 (5 bases). The CDR3 runs 17 residues. Germline V gene data show CDR1 as LNHDA and CDR2 as SQIVND (reference sequence). V lost 5 bases to trimming and J lost 6 bases, with 26 bases between them. CDR3 loop: CASSPRVPMAGNSEQYF. CDR3 sequence (DNA): TGTGCCAGTAGTCCCCGAGTCCCTATGGCAGGGAATAGCGAGCAGTACTTC.

This clone occurred once. The gene calls are TRBV9 and TRBJ2-5, with 11 bases lining up with TRBD2. Germline CDR1 reads SGDLS; CDR2 reads YYNGEE. The CDR3 sequence is 16 residues long. Losses at the gene ends were 3 bases for V and 9 bases for J; bases not matched to a gene: 13. The CDR3 DNA follows: TGTGCCAGCAGCGGGGCCGGGACTAGCGGTGCCGGGGCCCAGTACTTC. Protein product: CASSGAGTSGAGAQYF.

Here the CDR3 reads CASSDRLAYEQYF. The CDR3 nucleotides read TGTGCCAGCAGCGATAGACTAGCCTACGAGCAGTACTTC. The J gene is TRBJ2-7, the V gene TRBV6-5, with D perhaps matching TRBD2 (6 bases). The CDR3 covers 13 residues. CDR1 MNHEY and CDR2 SVGAGI come from the germline V gene. With 6 bases removed from V and 2 bases from J, the gap between germline ends came to 11 bases.

The chain has TRBV28 and TRBJ1-2, with D perhaps matching TRBD1 (5 bases). V was clipped by 7 bases and J by 10 bases, with 22 bases between them. CDR3 length: 14 residues. Germline values: CDR1 MDHEN, CDR2 SYDVKM. The CDR3 sequence: CASTSGGATFDYTF. Written as DNA, the CDR3 is TGTGCCAGCACATCCGGGGGTGCGACCTTTGACTACACCTTC.

The chain has TRBV5-1 and TRBJ2-1; a weak D match, TRBD1 (6 bases). CDR1 is SGHRS, CDR2 YFSETQ, per germline. The CDR3 length is 11 residues. Trimming took 2 bases from V and 12 from J, leaving 9 bases between them. The CDR3 loop is CASSLQGGQFF. DNA of the CDR3: TGCGCCAGCAGCTTACAGGGTGGGCAGTTCTTC.

The CDR3 loop reads CASSAFRTSGEKLFF. The CDR3 DNA sequence: TGTGCCAGCAGCGCCTTTCGGACAAGCGGGGAAAAACTGTTTTTT. The genes are TRBV6-6 and TRBJ1-4; tentatively, D is TRBD1 (5 bases). Germline V gene sequence: CDR1 MNHNY, CDR2 SVGAGI (reference sequence). V dropped 6 bases and J dropped 8 bases, with 19 bases sitting between them. The CDR3 extends over 15 amino acids.

The V and J genes are TRBV28 and TRBJ2-7, with 10 bases lining up with TRBD2. With V trimmed by 6 bases and J by 6 bases, 11 bases remained unmatched. CDR1 is MDHEN and CDR2 is SYDVKM in the germline V gene. This CDR3 contains 15 residues. CDR3 amino acids: CASRFRRGTSVEQYF. The CDR3 bases are TGTGCCAGCAGGTTTAGGAGGGGGACTAGCGTCGAGCAGTACTTC.

The rearrangement links TRBV2 to TRBJ1-5, with D unclear. This CDR3 contains 14 residues. Trimming pared 3 bases from V and 1 base from J, leaving 7 bases between. Germline V CDR1 and CDR2: SNHLY, FYNNEI. DNA for the CDR3: TGTGCCAGCAGTGAGCGCAGGAGCAATCAGCCCCAGCATTTT. Translated: CASSERRSNQPQHF.

The genes are TRBV5-8 and TRBJ1-2, with 9 nucleotides matching TRBD1. CDR1 is SGHTS, CDR2 YDEGEE, per germline. J lost 2 bases, V lost 5 bases, and 7 bases had no gene match. This CDR3 has 15 amino acids. CDR3 DNA: TGTGCCAGCAGAAAAGGGACAGGGCACAACTATGGCTACACCTTC. Amino acids: CASRKGTGHNYGYTF.

This clone was picked up one time. V gene TRBV2 combines with J gene TRBJ2-7; no firm D call. The CDR3 is made up of 11 amino acids. Trimming removed 2 bases at V and 6 bases at J, with 5 bases between. CDR1 and CDR2 (germline): SNHLY, FYNNEI. CDR3 nucleotide sequence: TGTGCCAGCAGTGAACTAGGCGAGCAGTACTTC. It codes for CASSELGEQYF.

The chain links TRBV14 to TRBJ2-2; D ambiguous. The CDR3 is 13 residues long. Germline CDR1 reads SGHDN; CDR2 reads FVKESK. The V gene lost 0 bases and the J gene lost 7 bases, with 6 bases spanning the gap. The CDR3 nucleotides read TGTGCCAGCAGCCAAGAATTGAGCGGGGAGCTGTTTTTT. This encodes CASSQELSGELFF.

V is TRBV5-5 and J is TRBJ2-3, with 9 bases identical to TRBD1. Germline V gene lookup returns CDR1 SGHKS and CDR2 YYEKEE (reference sequence). With 5 bases clipped from V and 0 bases from J, the junction kept 7 bases outside the gene matches. The CDR3 runs 16 residues. CDR3 in DNA: TGTGCCAGCAGGTACCGGGACAGGGTGAGCACAGATACGCAGTATTTT. Protein sequence: CASRYRDRVSTDTQYF. Drawing the rest from reference TRBV5-5 and TRBJ2-3, the complete variable domain is DAGVTQSPTHLIKTRGQQVTLRCSPISGHKSVSWYQQVLGQGPQFIFQYYEKEERGRGNFPDRFSARQFPNYSSELNVNALLLGDSALYLCASRYRDRVSTDTQYFGPGTRLTVL.

This sequence joins TRBV6-1 and TRBJ1-2; D not resolved. Trimming shortened V by 0 bases and J by 3 bases, and 11 bases separated the two germline ends. Germline V gene lookup returns CDR1 MNHNS and CDR2 SASEGT. This CDR3 is built from 15 residues. CDR3 sequence: CASSEAYGIYYGYTF. CDR3 in DNA: TGTGCCAGCAGTGAAGCCTACGGGATTTACTATGGCTACACCTTC.

The genes are TRBV27 and TRBJ2-7; the D gene is possibly TRBD1 (5 bases). Germline CDR1 and CDR2: MNHEY and SMNVEV (reference sequence). The CDR3 covers 16 residues. Trimming removed 2 bases at V and 3 bases at J, with 17 bases between. For the CDR3, the DNA is TGTGCCAGCAGTTTAAGAGACAGCAGAAATCTCTACGAGCAGTACTTC. Translating gives CASSLRDSRNLYEQYF.

This chain links TRBV6-5 with TRBJ1-5, with 7 bases identical to TRBD1. The CDR3 runs to 15 residues. The germline CDR1 and CDR2 sequences are MNHEY and SVGAGI. V was clipped by 7 bases and J by 7 bases; unmatched bases: 13. CDR3 sequence: CASNPRQGRGQPQHF. CDR3 in DNA: TGTGCCAGCAACCCACGACAGGGTCGTGGCCAGCCCCAGCATTTT.